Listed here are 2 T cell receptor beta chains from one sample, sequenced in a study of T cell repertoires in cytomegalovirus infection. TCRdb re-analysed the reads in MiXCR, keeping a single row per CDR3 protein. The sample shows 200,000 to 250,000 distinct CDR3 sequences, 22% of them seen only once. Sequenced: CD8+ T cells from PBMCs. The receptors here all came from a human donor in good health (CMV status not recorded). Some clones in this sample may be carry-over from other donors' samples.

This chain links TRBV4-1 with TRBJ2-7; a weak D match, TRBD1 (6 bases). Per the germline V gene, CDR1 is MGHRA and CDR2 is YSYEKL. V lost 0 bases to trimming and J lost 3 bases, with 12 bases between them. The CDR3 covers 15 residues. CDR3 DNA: TGCGCCAGCAGCCAAGATAGAGGGGGAAACTACGAGCAGTACTTC. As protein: CASSQDRGGNYEQYF.

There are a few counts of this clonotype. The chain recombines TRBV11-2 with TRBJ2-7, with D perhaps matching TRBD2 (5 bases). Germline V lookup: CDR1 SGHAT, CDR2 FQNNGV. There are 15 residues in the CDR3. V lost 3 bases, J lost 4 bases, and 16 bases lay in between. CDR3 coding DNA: TGTGCCAGCAGCTTTAGGACCGCGGCGGGTTACGAGCAGTACTTC. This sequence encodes CASSFRTAAGYEQYF.